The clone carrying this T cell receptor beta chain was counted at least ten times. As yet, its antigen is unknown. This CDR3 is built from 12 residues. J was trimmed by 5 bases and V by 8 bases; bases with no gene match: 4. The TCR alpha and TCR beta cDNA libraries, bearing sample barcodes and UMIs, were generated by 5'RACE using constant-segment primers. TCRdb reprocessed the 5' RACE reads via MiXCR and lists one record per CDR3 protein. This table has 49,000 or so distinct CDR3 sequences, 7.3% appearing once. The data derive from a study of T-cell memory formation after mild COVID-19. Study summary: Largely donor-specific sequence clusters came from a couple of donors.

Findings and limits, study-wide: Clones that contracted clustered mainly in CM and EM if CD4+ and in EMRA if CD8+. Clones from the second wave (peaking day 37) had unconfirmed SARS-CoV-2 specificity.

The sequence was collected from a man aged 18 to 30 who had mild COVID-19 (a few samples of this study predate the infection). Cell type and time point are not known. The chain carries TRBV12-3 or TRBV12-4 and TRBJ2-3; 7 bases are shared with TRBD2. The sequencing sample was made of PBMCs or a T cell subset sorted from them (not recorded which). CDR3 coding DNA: TGTGCCAGCGCCAGGGAGGGAGATACGCAGTATTTT. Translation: CASAREGDTQYF.